The 13 T cell receptor beta chains below all came from one sample that was sequenced in a study of cytomegalovirus exposure and HLA in healthy donors. 13 Jbeta primers and 60 Vbeta primers were used for the PCR. TCRdb keeps only in-frame clones here, not all; method: immunoSEQ multiplex PCR. Among around 250,000 clones listed, 75% to 85% were seen once. Material: PBMCs. The receptors here all came from a woman aged 55-70 years in good health and CMV-seropositive.

The chain carries TRBV10-3 and TRBJ1-5; 7 nucleotides align to TRBD1. V shed 2 bases and J 6 bases; nucleotides not matched to a gene: 7. The CDR3 is made up of 15 amino acids. CDR1 is ENHRY and CDR2 is SYGVKD in the germline V gene. The CDR3 here is CAISEADRAGQPQHF. The CDR3 DNA sequence: TGTGCCATCAGTGAGGCAGACAGGGCGGGTCAGCCCCAGCATTTT.

The chain uses TRBV28 and TRBJ2-7, with D perhaps matching TRBD1 (6 bases). The CDR3 is 15 residues long. Between the trimmed V and J ends, which lost 4 bases and 6 bases, there was a span of 19 bases. Per germline, CDR1 MDHEN and CDR2 SYDVKM. The CDR3 here is CASSSDRDKGAEQYF. CDR3 nucleotides: TGTGCCAGCAGTTCTGACCGGGACAAAGGGGCCGAGCAGTACTTC.

V gene TRBV28 combines with J gene TRBJ2-7, with 9 bases aligning to TRBD2. The length of the CDR3 is 17 residues. V lost 5 bases to trimming and J lost 4 bases; unmatched junction nucleotides: 15. CDR1 and CDR2 (germline): MDHEN, SYDVKM. The CDR3 DNA follows: TGTGCCAGCAGTGAGGGGGGGGCGGGAGGGTATATTTACGAGCAGTACTTC. It codes for CASSEGGAGGYIYEQYF.

This chain uses TRBV9 with TRBJ1-1; TRBD1 aligns across 8 bases. This CDR3 contains 14 residues. CDR1 and CDR2 from the germline V gene are SGDLS and YYNGEE. J was trimmed by 2 bases and V by 5 bases; bases with no gene match: 5. This CDR3 is CASRGTGGNTEAFF. CDR3 in DNA: TGTGCCAGCAGGGGAACAGGGGGAAACACTGAAGCTTTCTTT.

This chain joins TRBV5-1 and TRBJ2-1; the D gene is possibly TRBD2 (6 bases). V was shortened by 4 bases and J by 7 bases, with 18 bases between the two germline ends. The CDR3 spans 15 residues. Germline CDR1 SGHRS, CDR2 YFSETQ. CDR3 region: CASSLQGAAGNEQFF. The CDR3 DNA follows: TGCGCCAGCAGCCTCCAAGGGGCGGCGGGGAATGAGCAGTTCTTC.

The chain couples TRBV28 to TRBJ1-3, with unresolved D. The CDR3 contains 12 residues. Germline lookup yields CDR1 MDHEN and CDR2 SYDVKM. V shed 2 bases and J shed 4 bases, with 3 bases lying between them. CDR3 loop: CASSLVGNTIYF. The CDR3 DNA sequence: TGTGCCAGCAGTTTAGTAGGAAACACCATATATTTT. Complete variable domain (other parts from reference TRBV28 and TRBJ1-3): DVKVTQSSRYLVKRTGEKVFLECVQDMDHENMFWYRQDPGLGLRLIYFSYDVKMKEKGDIPEGYSVSREKKERFSLILESASTNQTSMYLCASSLVGNTIYFGEGSWLTVV.

DNA of the CDR3: TGCGCCAGCAGCCAGGGCCGATCCTACGAGCAGTACTTC. It codes for CASSQGRSYEQYF. This chain joins TRBV4-1 and TRBJ2-7; D not certain. Trimming stripped 3 bases from V and 1 base from J, with 7 bases between. CDR3 length: 13 residues. The germline CDR1 and CDR2 sequences are MGHRA and YSYEKL.

The chain combines TRBV9 with TRBJ1-5; D not certain. In germline, CDR1 is SGDLS, CDR2 YYNGEE. The CDR3 is made up of 14 amino acids. V gave up 4 bases and J gave up 7 bases, with 15 bases separating them. The chain's CDR3 is CASSRGPKLQPQHF. The CDR3, as DNA: TGTGCCAGCAGCCGAGGGCCGAAACTACAGCCCCAGCATTTT. Filled out from reference TRBV9 and TRBJ1-5, the complete variable domain reads DSGVTQTPKHLITATGQRVTLRCSPRSGDLSVYWYQQSLDQGLQFLIQYYNGEERAKGNILERFSAQQFPDLHSELNLSSLELGDSALYFCASSRGPKLQPQHFGDGTRLSIL.

This clone was seen once. The chain has TRBV15 and TRBJ2-2; 7 bases agree with TRBD1. The CDR3 covers 13 residues. CDR1 is LNHNV, CDR2 YYDKDF, per germline (reference sequence). J was trimmed by 7 bases and V by 2 bases; bases with no gene match: 1. The CDR3 bases are TGTGCCACCAGCAGACAGGGGGACGGGGAGCTGTTTTTT. Translating gives CATSRQGDGELFF.

This rearrangement joins TRBV11-3 to TRBJ1-1; maybe TRBD1 (5 bases). The CDR3 is made up of 15 amino acids. Germline CDR1 SGHNT, CDR2 YENEEA. The V end was cut by 5 bases, the J end by 5 bases, with 18 bases between. The CDR3 here is CASSVSHAGGTEAFF. The CDR3 DNA sequence: TGTGCCAGCAGCGTCTCTCACGCGGGGGGAACTGAAGCTTTCTTT. The whole variable domain, filled in from reference TRBV11-3 and TRBJ1-1, reads EAGVVQSPRYKIIEKKQPVAFWCNPISGHNTLYWYLQNLGQGPELLIRYENEEAVDDSQLPKDRFSAERLKGVDSTLKIQPAELGDSAVYLCASSVSHAGGTEAFFGQGTRLTVV.

The CDR3 loop is CASSQARTGVHGYTF. CDR3 nucleotide sequence: TGCGCCAGCAGCCAAGCACGGACAGGGGTTCATGGCTACACCTTC. The gene calls are TRBV4-1 and TRBJ1-2, with TRBD1 identical over 9 bases. Germline loops: CDR1 MGHRA, CDR2 YSYEKL. This CDR3 has 15 residues. V trimming: 1 base; J trimming: 6 bases; junction bases outside the gene matches: 6.

The sample holds one count of this clone. The V call is TRBV19, the J call TRBJ1-1; D is possibly TRBD1 (6 bases). The CDR3 has 16 residues. Per the germline V gene, CDR1 is LNHDA and CDR2 is SQIVND (reference sequence). Trimming removed 7 bases from V and 6 bases from J, with 24 bases in between. CDR3 bases: TGTGCCAGTACCCATGGGGTCGCGTGGGGACACGCTGAAGCTTTCTTT. This encodes CASTHGVAWGHAEAFF.

This chain joins TRBV5-4 and TRBJ1-1; D unresolved. CDR1 and CDR2 from the germline V gene are SGHNT and YYREEE (reference sequence). Trimming removed 4 bases from V and 0 bases from J, with 16 bases in between. The CDR3 covers 16 residues. This CDR3 reads CASSNRRRTMNTEAFF. CDR3 coding DNA: TGTGCCAGCAGCAACCGACGGAGGACTATGAACACTGAAGCTTTCTTT.